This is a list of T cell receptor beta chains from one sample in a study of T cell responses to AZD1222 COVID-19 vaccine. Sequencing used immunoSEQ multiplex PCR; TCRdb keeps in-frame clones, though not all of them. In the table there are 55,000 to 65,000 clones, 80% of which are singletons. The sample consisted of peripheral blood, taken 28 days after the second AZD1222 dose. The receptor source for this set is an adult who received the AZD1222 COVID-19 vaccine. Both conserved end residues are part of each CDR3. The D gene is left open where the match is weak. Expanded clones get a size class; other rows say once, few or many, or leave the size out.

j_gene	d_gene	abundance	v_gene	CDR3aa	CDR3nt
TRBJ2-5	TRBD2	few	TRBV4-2	CASSQDMGGGETQYF	TGTGCCAGCAGCCAAGATATGGGCGGGGGAGAGACCCAGTACTTC
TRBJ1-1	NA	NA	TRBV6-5	CASRTDGGYTEAFF	TGTGCCAGCAGAACGGATGGGGGGTACACTGAAGCTTTCTTT
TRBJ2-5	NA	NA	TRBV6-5	CASRGVQETQYF	TGTGCCAGCAGGGGGGTGCAAGAGACCCAGTACTTC
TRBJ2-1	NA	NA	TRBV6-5	CASSHGMDNEQFF	TGTGCCAGCAGCCACGGAATGGACAATGAGCAGTTCTTC
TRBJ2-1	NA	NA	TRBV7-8	CASSLSDEQFF	TGTGCCAGCAGCCTCTCTGATGAGCAGTTCTTC
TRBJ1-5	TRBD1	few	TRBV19	CASSNGQAAHQPQHF	TGTGCCAGTAGTAACGGACAGGCAGCTCATCAGCCCCAGCATTTT
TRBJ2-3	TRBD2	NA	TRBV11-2	CASSLRTSGASSTDTQYF	TGTGCCAGCAGCTTAAGGACTAGCGGGGCGTCTAGCACAGATACGCAGTATTTT
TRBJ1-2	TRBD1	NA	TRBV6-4	CASRRGQGNYGYTF	TGTGCCAGCAGGCGCGGACAGGGGAACTATGGCTACACCTTC
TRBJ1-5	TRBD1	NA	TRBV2	CASRGDRGNQPQHF	TGTGCCAGCAGGGGAGACAGGGGCAATCAGCCCCAGCATTTT
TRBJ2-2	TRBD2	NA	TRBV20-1	CSASPAGASLNTGELFF	TGCAGTGCTAGTCCAGCGGGGGCCTCGTTGAACACCGGGGAGCTGTTTTTT
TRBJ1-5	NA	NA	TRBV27	CASSPGEGRQPQHF	TGTGCCAGCAGTCCCGGGGAGGGCCGCCAGCCCCAGCATTTT
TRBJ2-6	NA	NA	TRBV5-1	CASSLVAGGANVLTF	TGCGCCAGCAGCTTGGTAGCTGGTGGGGCCAACGTCCTGACTTTC
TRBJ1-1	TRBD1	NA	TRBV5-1	CASRPGQGSTEAFF	TGCGCCAGCAGGCCGGGACAGGGTTCGACTGAAGCTTTCTTT
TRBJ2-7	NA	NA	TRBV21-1	CASSKPGGEQYF	TGTGCCAGCAGCAAACCCGGGGGCGAGCAGTACTTC
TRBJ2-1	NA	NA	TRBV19	CASLSMGSGRDEQFF	TGTGCCAGTCTTAGTATGGGGTCTGGGCGGGATGAGCAGTTCTTC
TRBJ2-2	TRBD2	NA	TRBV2	CASSEVSLAGDDTGELFF	TGTGCCAGCAGTGAAGTTTCACTAGCGGGGGACGACACCGGGGAGCTGTTTTTT
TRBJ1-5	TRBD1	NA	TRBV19	CASRKQGGNQPQHF	TGTGCCAGTAGGAAGCAGGGGGGCAATCAGCCCCAGCATTTT
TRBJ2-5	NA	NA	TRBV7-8	CASSLGGIETQYF	TGTGCCAGCAGCTTAGGGGGTATTGAGACCCAGTACTTC
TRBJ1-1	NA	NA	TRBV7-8	CASSYSGVGSTEAFF	TGTGCCAGCAGCTATTCAGGGGTGGGTTCCACTGAAGCTTTCTTT
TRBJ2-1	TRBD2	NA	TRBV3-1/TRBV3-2	CASSQSGGYNEQFF	TGTGCCAGCAGCCAGAGCGGGGGGTACAATGAGCAGTTCTTC
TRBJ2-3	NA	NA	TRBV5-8	CASSFGDSSTDTQYF	TGTGCCAGCAGCTTTGGGGATTCTAGCACAGATACGCAGTATTTT
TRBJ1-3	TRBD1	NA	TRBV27	CASSLRQGWGNTIYF	TGTGCCAGCAGTTTACGACAGGGTTGGGGAAACACCATATATTTT
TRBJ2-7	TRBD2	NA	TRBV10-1	CAVRLTSGSSYEQYF	TGCGCCGTCAGACTAACTAGCGGGAGTTCCTACGAGCAGTACTTC
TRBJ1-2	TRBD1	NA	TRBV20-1	CSASSTGGLTSGYTF	TGCAGTGCTAGTTCGACAGGGGGTCTGACCAGCGGCTACACCTTC
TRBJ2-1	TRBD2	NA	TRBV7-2	CASSSTSLSYNEQFF	TGTGCCAGCAGCTCGACTAGCCTTTCCTACAATGAGCAGTTCTTC
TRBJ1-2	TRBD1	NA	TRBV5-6	CASSSGQGRPYGYTF	TGTGCCAGCAGCTCCGGACAGGGACGGCCCTATGGCTACACCTTC
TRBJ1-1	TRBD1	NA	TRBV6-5	CASSFLQGAEAFF	TGTGCCAGCAGTTTTCTTCAGGGGGCCGAAGCTTTCTTT
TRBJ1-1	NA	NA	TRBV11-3	CASSLASRGKAFF	TGTGCCAGCAGCTTAGCCTCCCGGGGGAAAGCTTTCTTT
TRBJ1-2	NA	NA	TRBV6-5	CASSYFRWGDYGYTF	TGTGCCAGCAGTTACTTCCGTTGGGGAGACTATGGCTACACCTTC
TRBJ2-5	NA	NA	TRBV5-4	CASSQWTSLAQYF	TGTGCCAGCAGCCAGTGGACATCTCTGGCCCAGTACTTC
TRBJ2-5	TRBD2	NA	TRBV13	CASSLKSLGLAGAGGRETQYF	TGTGCCAGCAGCTTAAAATCCCTCGGACTAGCGGGGGCAGGGGGGCGAGAGACCCAGTACTTC
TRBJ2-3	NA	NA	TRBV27	CASSLERGTDTQYF	TGTGCCAGCAGTTTGGAGCGGGGCACAGATACGCAGTATTTT
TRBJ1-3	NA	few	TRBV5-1	CASSLAGGRDTIYF	TGCGCCAGCAGCTTGGCTGGTGGCCGGGACACCATATATTTT
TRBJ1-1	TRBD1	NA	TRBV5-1	CASSPTGTGPNTEAFF	TGCGCCAGCAGCCCCACCGGGACAGGGCCGAACACTGAAGCTTTCTTT
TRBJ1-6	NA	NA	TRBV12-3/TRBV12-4	CASSLDGNSPLHF	TGTGCCAGCAGTTTAGACGGTAATTCACCCCTCCACTTT
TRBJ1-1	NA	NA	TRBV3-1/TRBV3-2	CASSHLQVSEAFF	TGTGCCAGCAGCCATTTACAGGTTTCTGAAGCTTTCTTT
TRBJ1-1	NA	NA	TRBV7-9	CASSRQDNTEAFF	TGTGCCAGCAGCCGCCAGGACAATACTGAAGCTTTCTTT
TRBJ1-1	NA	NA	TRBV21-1	CASSFGMVEAFF	TGTGCCAGCAGCTTTGGTATGGTTGAAGCTTTCTTT
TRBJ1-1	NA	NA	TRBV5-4	CASSLGFTSNTEAFF	TGTGCCAGCAGCTTGGGATTCACTTCGAACACTGAAGCTTTCTTT
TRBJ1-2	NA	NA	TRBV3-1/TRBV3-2	CASSPMVQALGYTF	TGTGCCAGCAGCCCAATGGTACAGGCGCTTGGCTACACCTTC
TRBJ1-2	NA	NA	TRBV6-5	CASSRTQAHNYGYTF	TGTGCCAGCAGTAGGACCCAGGCCCATAACTATGGCTACACCTTC
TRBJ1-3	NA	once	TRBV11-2	CASSGGSSGNTIYF	TGTGCCAGCAGCGGAGGTAGCTCTGGAAACACCATATATTTT
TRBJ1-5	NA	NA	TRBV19	CASSIIAGDNQPQHF	TGTGCCAGTAGTATAATTGCAGGGGATAATCAGCCCCAGCATTTT
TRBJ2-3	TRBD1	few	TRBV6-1	CASSEQAGGRDTQYF	TGTGCCAGCAGTGAACAGGCAGGGGGCAGGGATACGCAGTATTTT
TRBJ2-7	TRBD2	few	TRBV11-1	CASSFKAGGYEQYF	TGTGCCAGCAGCTTCAAAGCGGGAGGGTACGAGCAGTACTTC
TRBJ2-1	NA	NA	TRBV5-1	CASSLRQGGNEQFF	TGCGCCAGCAGCTTGAGACAGGGAGGGAATGAGCAGTTCTTC
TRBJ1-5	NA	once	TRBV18	CASSPGGGQPQHF	TGTGCCAGCTCACCCGGGGGCGGTCAGCCCCAGCATTTT
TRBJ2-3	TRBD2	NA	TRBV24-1	CATSDPGTSGTRTDTQYF	TGTGCCACCAGTGACCCCGGGACTAGCGGGACCCGCACAGATACGCAGTATTTT
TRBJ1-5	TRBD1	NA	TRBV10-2	CASRVGTGLWQPQHF	TGCGCCAGCCGAGTGGGGACAGGGCTATGGCAGCCCCAGCATTTT
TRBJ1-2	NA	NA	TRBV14	CASSQDYGVKGKGYTF	TGTGCCAGCAGCCAAGATTACGGTGTCAAGGGGAAAGGCTACACCTTC
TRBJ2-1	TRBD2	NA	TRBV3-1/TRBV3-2	CASSPGTSGVGRWNEQFF	TGTGCCAGCAGCCCCGGGACTAGCGGGGTGGGGAGGTGGAATGAGCAGTTCTTC
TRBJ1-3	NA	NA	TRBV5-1	CASSLTNSGNTIYF	TGCGCCAGCAGCTTGACCAACTCTGGAAACACCATATATTTT
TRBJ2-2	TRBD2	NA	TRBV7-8	CASSLVAGVPGELFF	TGTGCCAGCAGCTTAGTCGCGGGAGTGCCCGGGGAGCTGTTTTTT
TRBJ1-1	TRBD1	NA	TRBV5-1	CASSLTLQGRPEAFF	TGCGCCAGCAGCTTGACCCTACAGGGGAGGCCTGAAGCTTTCTTT
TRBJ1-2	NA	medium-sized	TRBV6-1	CASSERAEASYGYTF	TGTGCCAGCAGTGAACGGGCTGAAGCTAGTTATGGCTACACCTTC
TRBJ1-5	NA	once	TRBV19	CASRGRGEDQPQHF	TGTGCCAGTAGAGGGAGGGGGGAAGATCAGCCCCAGCATTTT
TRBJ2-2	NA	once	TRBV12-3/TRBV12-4	CASRYTGELFF	TGTGCCAGCAGATACACCGGGGAGCTGTTTTTT
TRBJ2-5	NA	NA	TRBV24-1	CATSDIQQEPETQYF	TGTGCCACCAGTGATATCCAACAGGAACCCGAGACCCAGTACTTC